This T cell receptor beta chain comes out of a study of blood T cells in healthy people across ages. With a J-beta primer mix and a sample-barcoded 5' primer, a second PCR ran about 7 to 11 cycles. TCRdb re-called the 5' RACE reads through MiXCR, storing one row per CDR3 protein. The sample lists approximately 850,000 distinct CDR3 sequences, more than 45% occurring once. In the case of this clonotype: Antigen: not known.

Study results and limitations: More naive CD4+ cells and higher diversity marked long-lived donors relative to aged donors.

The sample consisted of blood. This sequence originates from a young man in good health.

The CDR3 DNA reads TGTGCCAGCAGCCAAGGTCCCGGGACAGGGGACGAGCAGTACTTC. This sequence encodes CASSQGPGTGDEQYF. The chain combines TRBV4-2 with TRBJ2-7; 10 bases fit TRBD1. There are 15 residues in the CDR3. Per germline, CDR1 LGHNA and CDR2 YNFKEQ. V gave up 1 base and J gave up 5 bases; unmatched junction bases: 5.